The 6 T cell receptor beta chains below come from one sample, sequenced in a study of T-cell memory formation after mild COVID-19. One entry per CDR3 protein results from TCRdb running MiXCR on the 5' RACE reads. Of around 200,000 distinct CDR3 sequences listed, about 10% are singletons. The source material was PBMCs or a T cell subset sorted from them (not recorded which). The source is a man between 18 and 29 years old who had mild COVID-19 (a few samples of this study predate the infection). Cell type and time point are not known.

V and J are TRBV7-9 and TRBJ2-1; 15 bases are shared with TRBD2. J gave up 8 bases and V 3 bases, and 5 bases lay outside the gene matches. The CDR3 runs 16 residues. Looked up from germline, CDR1 is SEHNR and CDR2 is FQNEAQ (reference sequence). The CDR3 protein is CASSLRGTSGGHEQFF. CDR3 DNA: TGTGCCAGCAGCTTGCGCGGGACTAGCGGGGGGCATGAGCAGTTCTTC.

The chain recombines TRBV11-2 with TRBJ2-2; a possible D gene is TRBD2 (5 bases). V shed 5 bases and J shed 6 bases, with 16 bases lying between them. From germline, CDR1 is SGHAT and CDR2 FQNNGV. The CDR3 sequence is 15 residues long. CDR3 loop: CASSPKGVGSGELFF. The DNA of the CDR3 is TGTGCCAGCAGCCCTAAGGGAGTGGGCTCCGGGGAGCTGTTTTTT. Full variable domain (rest looked up from reference TRBV11-2 and TRBJ2-2): EAGVAQSPRYKIIEKRQSVAFWCNPISGHATLYWYQQILGQGPKLLIQFQNNGVVDDSQLPKDRFSAERLKGVDSTLKIQPAKLEDSAVYLCASSPKGVGSGELFFGEGSRLTVL.

A few counts support this clonotype. The J gene is TRBJ2-3, the V gene TRBV18; 8 bases agree with TRBD2. Losses at the gene ends were 5 bases for V and 2 bases for J; bases not matched to a gene: 6. Germline V CDR1 and CDR2: KGHSH, LQKENI. The CDR3 is 15 amino acids. The CDR3 region is CASSSGGTPTDTQYF. In nucleotides, the CDR3 is TGTGCCAGCTCATCGGGGGGGACCCCCACAGATACGCAGTATTTT.

The chain has TRBV9 and TRBJ2-7, with 8 bases fitting TRBD2. CDR1 and CDR2 from the germline V gene are SGDLS and YYNGEE. The CDR3 has 14 amino acids. With 4 bases clipped from V and 7 bases from J, the junction kept 10 bases outside the gene matches. The CDR3, as DNA: TGTGCCAGCAGCACCCGCGGGGGGTTGTTGGAGCAGTACTTC. Translation: CASSTRGGLLEQYF.

At least ten counts were recorded for this clonotype. This rearrangement joins TRBV5-1 to TRBJ2-7; D tentatively fits TRBD1 or TRBD2 (5 bases each). V gave up 4 bases and J gave up 5 bases, with 19 bases separating them. The CDR3 is 15 residues long. Germline lookup yields CDR1 SGHRS and CDR2 YFSETQ. The CDR3 protein is CASSPRPGPVHEQYF. CDR3 sequence (DNA): TGCGCCAGCAGCCCTCGGCCGGGGCCCGTCCACGAGCAGTACTTC.

This clonotype was detected ten times or more. This chain connects TRBV7-2 to TRBJ2-5; no firm D call. The germline gives CDR1 SGHTA, CDR2 FQGNSA. The V end lost 0 bases, the J end lost 3 bases, and 5 bases lay between the germline ends. The CDR3 consists of 13 residues. CDR3 sequence: CASSLADEETQYF. The CDR3 nucleotides are TGTGCCAGCAGCTTAGCGGACGAAGAGACCCAGTACTTC.